The 10 T cell receptor beta chains presented below share a single source sample, sequenced in a study of long-term antiretroviral therapy in people with HIV. Sequencing relied on immunoSEQ assay v3.0, run at survey level. Assay: immunoSEQ multiplex PCR; the TCRdb copy retains only in-frame clones and omits some. Among 25,000 or so clones listed, roughly 78% were seen once. The input for sequencing was unsorted PBMCs, taken 1.5 years before starting antiretroviral therapy. These receptors all come from a man aged 18 to 29 with HIV.

J is TRBJ2-7 and V is TRBV5-1, with unresolved D. V lost 0 bases and J 4 bases, leaving 2 bases between the germline ends. Germline V gives CDR1 SGHRS, CDR2 YFSETQ. This CDR3 region has 11 residues. CDR3 region: CASSLEYEQYF. DNA for the CDR3: TGCGCCAGCAGCTTGGAGTACGAGCAGTACTTC.

This chain connects TRBV25-1 to TRBJ2-1; possibly TRBD1 for D (5 bases). The CDR3 is 12 amino acids. CDR1 and CDR2 (germline): MGHDK, SYGVNS. V lost 9 bases to trimming and J lost 4 bases, with 10 bases between them. CDR3 sequence: CASRRTYNEQFF. Here the CDR3 DNA reads TGTGCCAGTCGAAGGACATACAATGAGCAGTTCTTC.

The chain joins TRBV4-2 to TRBJ2-7; 7 bases match TRBD2. The germline V gene has CDR1 LGHNA and CDR2 YNFKEQ. This CDR3 contains 19 residues. After removal of 0 bases from V and 2 bases from J, the junction contained 16 bases not matched to a gene. The CDR3 spells CASSQDRRDYTKFPYEQYF. DNA for the CDR3: TGTGCCAGCAGCCAAGATCGCCGGGACTACACGAAGTTCCCCTACGAGCAGTACTTC.

The CDR3: CASSDVTGGGTYEQYF. The CDR3, as DNA: TGTGCCAGCAGCGACGTGACGGGAGGTGGGACCTACGAGCAGTACTTC. The chain has TRBV7-6 and TRBJ2-7; 7 nucleotides line up with TRBD2. Trimming removed 5 bases from V and 2 bases from J; junction bases left unmatched: 12. CDR3 size: 16 residues. CDR1 is SGHVS, CDR2 FNYEAQ, per germline. The entire variable domain, with the rest obtained from reference TRBV7-6 and TRBJ2-7, is as follows: GAGVSQSPRYKVTKRGQDVALRCDPISGHVSLYWYRQALGQGPEFLTYFNYEAQQDKSGLPNDRFSAERPEGSISTLTIQRTEQRDSAMYRCASSDVTGGGTYEQYFGPGTRLTVT.

This clone was observed once. J is TRBJ2-5 and V is TRBV9; 15 bases are a match to TRBD2. After removal of 3 bases from V and 3 bases from J, the junction contained 6 bases not matched to a gene. Per the germline V gene, CDR1 is SGDLS and CDR2 is YYNGEE. This CDR3 region has 17 residues. The CDR3 nucleotides are TGTGCCAGCAGCGCCGGAGGACTAGCGGGAGGGGAAGAGACCCAGTACTTC. Translating it yields CASSAGGLAGGEETQYF.

The gene calls are TRBV14 and TRBJ2-7; no clear D gene. Trimming took 0 bases from V and 11 from J, leaving 11 bases between them. Looked up from germline, CDR1 is SGHDN and CDR2 is FVKESK. The CDR3 consists of 12 residues. The CDR3 spells CASSQDSRREYF. In DNA, the CDR3 is TGTGCCAGCAGCCAAGACTCTCGCCGGGAGTACTTC.

The table lists this clone with a few counts. The chain links TRBV6-1 to TRBJ1-1, with D unclear. Germline CDR1 and CDR2: MNHNS and SASEGT. This CDR3 contains 14 residues. V dropped 4 bases and J dropped 0 bases, with 9 bases sitting between them. In nucleotides, the CDR3 is TGTGCCAGCAGTGGAACCCCGTTGAACACTGAAGCTTTCTTT. Translated: CASSGTPLNTEAFF.

DNA of the CDR3: TGTGCCAGCAGCTTAGTGAATCAGCCCCAGCATTTT. Protein: CASSLVNQPQHF. J is TRBJ1-5 and V is TRBV7-9; D remains ambiguous. The germline gives CDR1 SEHNR, CDR2 FQNEAQ (reference sequence). The CDR3 runs to 12 residues. With 1 base removed from V and 4 bases from J, the gap between germline ends came to 2 bases.

This chain joins TRBV19 and TRBJ2-4, with TRBD2 identical over 13 bases. The CDR3 runs to 20 residues. Per germline, CDR1 LNHDA and CDR2 SQIVND (reference sequence). V trimming: 5 bases; J trimming: 0 bases; junction bases outside the gene matches: 13. In nucleotides, the CDR3 is TGTGCCAGTAGTTCGCGACTAGCGGGAGGAAACAGAGTAGCCAAAAACATTCAGTACTTC. Its translation: CASSSRLAGGNRVAKNIQYF.

This chain connects TRBV7-3 to TRBJ2-3; 8 nucleotides match TRBD2. Trimming at V came to 5 bases and at J to 1 base, leaving 14 bases not matched to a gene. The germline V gene has CDR1 SGHTA and CDR2 FQGTGA. The CDR3 spans 18 residues. The CDR3 reads CASSPKGWAGGGTDTQYF. DNA for the CDR3: TGTGCCAGCAGCCCAAAGGGGTGGGCGGGGGGTGGCACAGATACGCAGTATTTT.